This TCR beta chain came from a study of blood T cell repertoires in COVID-19. Here immunoSEQ multiplex PCR was the method, and the copy in TCRdb shows in-frame clones only, minus some. The sample lists a few hundred thousand clones; 70% to 90% were seen once. V dropped 5 bases and J dropped 3 bases, with 10 bases sitting between them. CDR1 SEHNR and CDR2 FQNEAQ come from the germline V gene (reference sequence). This CDR3 contains 13 residues. The receptor was derived from a woman in her 70s with acute or convalescent COVID-19. This chain joins TRBV7-9 and TRBJ1-2, with D perhaps TRBD1 (5 bases). The sample taken for sequencing was peripheral blood. For the CDR3, the DNA is TGTGCCAGCAGCGAACTACAGGACTATGGCTACACCTTC. It translates to CASSELQDYGYTF.